This is a list of T cell receptor beta chains from one sample in a study of blood T cell repertoires in COVID-19. Sequencing was performed with immunoSEQ multiplex PCR; in TCRdb, only in-frame clones are kept and a portion is missing. The data contain about 270,000 clones, about nine tenths of them singletons. Sequencing was performed on PBMCs or T cells enriched from blood (not recorded which). The receptors were sampled from a woman aged 40 to 50 with acute COVID-19. The conserved cysteine and the conserved F or W are not part of the CDR3 here. The order of the fields is V gene, clone size, J gene, CDR3 protein. The listing skips clone size in some rows; elsewhere it reads once, few, many or a size class.

TRBV24-1,NA,TRBJ1-5,ATSASVVSNQPQH
TRBV5-1,NA,TRBJ1-2,ASSLDRGDYGYT
TRBV24-1,NA,TRBJ2-5,ATSAATLQETQY
TRBV24-1,NA,TRBJ1-4,ATSDSGRGLEEKLF
TRBV7-3,NA,TRBJ2-2,ASSLSYRANTGELF
TRBV7-2,NA,TRBJ2-3,ASSSSSERPTSTDTQY
TRBV11-2,NA,TRBJ1-1,ASSSGGMNTEAF
TRBV19,NA,TRBJ2-7,ASSIEQGYSYEQY
TRBV2,NA,TRBJ2-4,ASTGGLSTGKNIQY
TRBV11-2,NA,TRBJ1-1,ASSPTGGRNTEAF
TRBV5-8,NA,TRBJ2-1,ASRRGSGEQF
TRBV30,NA,TRBJ2-3,AWSDGSFRTDTQY
TRBV9,NA,TRBJ2-7,ASSANGYEQY
TRBV4-2,NA,TRBJ1-1,ASSQKVGGSSEAF
TRBV19,NA,TRBJ2-1,ASSMDGALASPYNEQF
TRBV13,NA,TRBJ2-2,ASQIRGLAGALSNTGELF
TRBV5-4,once,TRBJ1-2,ASSLGDRVYGYT
TRBV2,NA,TRBJ1-5,ASRKQGGNQPQH
TRBV2,NA,TRBJ2-1,ASSDRLAGVPNEQF
TRBV18,NA,TRBJ1-5,ASSPTRGGDGRQPQH
TRBV6-1,NA,TRBJ2-2,ASSERRGSNTGELF
TRBV19,NA,TRBJ1-5,ASSPVQVQPQH
TRBV6-1,NA,TRBJ2-5,ASSDRLETQY
TRBV21-1,NA,TRBJ2-5,ASTDKPGQSKETQY
TRBV29-1,NA,TRBJ1-1,SVTSLGGGLYTEAF
TRBV5-6,NA,TRBJ1-1,ASSLWRGFTEAF
TRBV12-3/TRBV12-4,NA,TRBJ2-1,ASSLTPANEQF
TRBV2,NA,TRBJ2-1,ASEGGRARDEQF
TRBV2,NA,TRBJ1-4,ASSLQGNDNEKLF
TRBV4-2,NA,TRBJ2-5,ASSPSGRMETQY
TRBV11-3,NA,TRBJ1-1,ASSPNRGLTEAF
TRBV2,NA,TRBJ2-2,ASKLELAGGRATGELF
TRBV7-2,NA,TRBJ1-5,ASSLAGDQPQH
TRBV5-1,NA,TRBJ2-5,ASSPGLAGPQGETQY
TRBV7-2,NA,TRBJ2-1,ASRTGGGYEQF
TRBV19,NA,TRBJ2-3,ASSMGGGDTQY
TRBV5-3,NA,TRBJ2-7,ARLRGGRSYEQY
TRBV5-1,NA,TRBJ2-7,ASSLTTASYEQY
TRBV7-2,NA,TRBJ1-3,ASSAGTGAGNTIY
TRBV11-2,NA,TRBJ1-1,ASSSITGVTEAF
TRBV25-1,NA,TRBJ2-7,ASSEGAGRTYEQY
TRBV13,once,TRBJ1-1,ASSSDLGGVNTEAF
TRBV16,NA,TRBJ1-5,ASSPGGQPQH
TRBV18,NA,TRBJ2-7,ASSPPGEYEQY
TRBV10-3,NA,TRBJ1-3,AISETTGRSGNTIY
TRBV7-6,NA,TRBJ2-3,ASSPRRRERTDTQY
TRBV9,NA,TRBJ2-3,ASSVEGFRADTQY
TRBV28,NA,TRBJ1-1,ASSLIGGNTEAF
TRBV11-3,NA,TRBJ2-1,ASLAGGGNEQF
TRBV7-9,NA,TRBJ2-3,ASSLTSGRTDTQY